This paragraph covers one T cell receptor (beta chain) sequence. The target antigen is unknown. This sample was included in a study of cytomegalovirus exposure and HLA in healthy donors. Deletions cut 0 bases from V and 2 bases from J, with 11 bases between. The CDR3 is 15 amino acids. Germline V lookup: CDR1 SGHTS, CDR2 YDEGEE. PCR used 60 Vbeta primers and 13 Jbeta primers. TCRdb's copy holds only in-frame clones and misses some; the assay was immunoSEQ multiplex PCR. This sample carries about 180,000 clones, 82% of them seen once, and the ten largest clones take 1.5%. Study findings and constraints: Sequencing depth roughly uniform across donors was assumed in presence/absence analyses. As was reported, the classifier diagnosed cytomegalovirus status with high specificity and sensitivity.

This receptor was identified in a man between 35 and 55 years old in good health and CMV-seronegative. This chain links TRBV5-8 with TRBJ2-5, with D maybe TRBD2 (6 bases). Specimen: PBMCs. CDR3 nucleotide sequence: TGTGCCAGCAGCTTGGTAGCGGATTTACAAGAGACCCAGTACTTC. Its translation is CASSLVADLQETQYF.